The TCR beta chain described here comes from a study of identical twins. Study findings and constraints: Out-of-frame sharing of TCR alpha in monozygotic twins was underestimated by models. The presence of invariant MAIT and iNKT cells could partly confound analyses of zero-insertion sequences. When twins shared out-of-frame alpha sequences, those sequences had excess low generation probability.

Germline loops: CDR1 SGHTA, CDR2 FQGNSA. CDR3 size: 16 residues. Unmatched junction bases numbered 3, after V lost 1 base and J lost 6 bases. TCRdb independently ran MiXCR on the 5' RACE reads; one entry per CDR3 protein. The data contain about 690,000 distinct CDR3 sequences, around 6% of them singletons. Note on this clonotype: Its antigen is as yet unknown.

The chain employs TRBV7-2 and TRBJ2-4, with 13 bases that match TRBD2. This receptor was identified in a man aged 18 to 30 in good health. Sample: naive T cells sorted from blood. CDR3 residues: CASSLVTSGRGNIQYF. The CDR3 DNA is TGTGCCAGCAGCTTAGTAACTAGCGGGAGGGGAAACATTCAGTACTTC.